The source of this T cell receptor beta chain is a study of T cell responses to AZD1222 COVID-19 vaccine. Points from the study as a whole: Most donors were white British and more were female, and clonal diversity was possibly underestimated.

The CDR3 runs 11 residues. Germline V gives CDR1 MGHDK, CDR2 SYGVNS. Between the trimmed V and J ends, which lost 11 bases and 3 bases, there was a span of 11 bases. This clone was seen only once. Its antigen is still unknown. Sequenced by immunoSEQ multiplex PCR; TCRdb stores in-frame clones only, minus some. The sample lists approximately 130,000 clones; approximately 90% were seen once. V is TRBV25-1 and J is TRBJ2-7; D possibly uses TRBD1 or TRBD2 (6 bases each). The TCR comes from an adult in good health. The sample here was peripheral blood, taken on day 0 of AZD1222 vaccination. The DNA for the CDR3 is TGTGCCTCAGGAGGGGGCTACGAGCAGTACTTC. As protein: CASGGGYEQYF.